The next 9 T cell receptor beta chains were all read from a single sample in a study of cytomegalovirus exposure and HLA in healthy donors. Primers: 60 Vbeta forward and 13 Jbeta reverse. TCRdb keeps only in-frame clones here, not all; method: immunoSEQ multiplex PCR. The repertoire has around 110,000 clones, 50% to 65% of them found once; the top ten carry nearly 9.5%. Material: PBMCs. Receptors originate from a woman aged 40 to 49 in good health and CMV-seropositive.

This clone was picked up a small number of times. The chain carries TRBV7-3 and TRBJ2-1; perhaps TRBD1 as D (6 bases). The V and J ends lost 3 bases and 0 bases respectively, with 12 bases between them. Germline V gives CDR1 SGHTA, CDR2 FQGTGA. The CDR3 runs 16 residues. The CDR3 region has the DNA TGTGCCAGCAGCTTGACAGGTACCAGCTCCTACAATGAGCAGTTCTTC. It translates to CASSLTGTSSYNEQFF.

This clone was counted only a few times. V and J are TRBV5-1 and TRBJ2-7; D not certain. The CDR3 is made up of 12 amino acids. The germline CDR1 and CDR2 sequences are SGHRS and YFSETQ. V was clipped by 4 bases and J by 0 bases, with 5 bases between them. In DNA form, the CDR3 reads TGCGCCAGCAGCCCCTCCTCCTACGAGCAGTACTTC. This codes for CASSPSSYEQYF.

This chain links TRBV12-2 with TRBJ2-1; the DNA was not used to check the table's D call, TRBD2. TRBV12-2 has pseudogene status. CDR3 length equals 13 residues. This CDR3 reads CASRFRRDYLKFF. CDR3 nucleotide sequence: TGTGCAAGTCGCTTTCGGCGCGACTACCTTAAGTTCTTC.

This clone was detected a few times. The J gene is TRBJ2-7, the V gene TRBV7-2; no clear D gene. The V end lost 6 bases, the J end lost 1 base, and 16 bases lay between the germline ends. The CDR3 runs 15 residues. The germline V gene encodes CDR1 SGHTA and CDR2 FQGNSA. The CDR3 bases are TGTGCCAGCAGTACCGAGGCCAGCCTATCCTACGAGCAGTACTTC. Protein product: CASSTEASLSYEQYF.

The J gene is TRBJ2-1, the V gene TRBV7-3, with 7 bases matching TRBD2. From germline, CDR1 is SGHTA and CDR2 FQGTGA. V was clipped by 4 bases and J by 6 bases; unmatched bases: 9. The CDR3 is 15 amino acids. The CDR3 DNA is TGTGCCAGCAGCTCTTTAGGCGGGAGAGGCAATGAGCAGTTCTTC. As protein: CASSSLGGRGNEQFF.

This clone was counted between two and nine times. As DNA, the CDR3 is TGTGCCAGCAGCTTCCAAAGTTGGGGAGAGTCCTACGAGCAGTACTTC. Translation: CASSFQSWGESYEQYF. The genes are TRBV7-6 and TRBJ2-7, with a tentative D call TRBD2 (5 bases). Per the germline V gene, CDR1 is SGHVS and CDR2 is FNYEAQ. The CDR3 is 16 amino acids. V lost 3 bases and J lost 1, with 16 bases in between.

This chain connects TRBV28 to TRBJ2-7; 10 nucleotides line up with TRBD1. Germline values: CDR1 MDHEN, CDR2 SYDVKM. Trimming at V came to 6 bases and at J to 6 bases, leaving 8 bases not matched to a gene. The CDR3 extends over 14 amino acids. The CDR3: CASSRGQGYSEQYF. Here the CDR3 DNA reads TGTGCCAGCAGCAGGGGACAGGGGTACTCCGAGCAGTACTTC.

This clone was counted a single time. The gene calls are TRBV7-9 and TRBJ1-4, with D unresolved. V lost 5 bases and J lost 7, with 14 bases in between. CDR1 is SEHNR and CDR2 is FQNEAQ in the germline V gene (reference sequence). This CDR3 comprises 14 residues. CDR3 sequence (DNA): TGTGCCAGCAGCCCAGAGAGGGTTGCTGAAAAACTGTTTTTT. It specifies CASSPERVAEKLFF. Drawing the rest from reference TRBV7-9 and TRBJ1-4, the complete variable domain is DTGVSQNPRHKITKRGQNVTFRCDPISEHNRLYWYRQTLGQGPEFLTYFQNEAQLEKSRLLSDRFSAERPKGSFSTLEIQRTEQGDSAMYLCASSPERVAEKLFFGSGTQLSVL.

This clone has more than one count but fewer than ten. The J gene is TRBJ1-4, the V gene TRBV18, with a tentative D call TRBD1 (6 bases). The CDR3 consists of 15 residues. Germline CDR1 and CDR2: KGHSH and LQKENI. Trimming stripped 6 bases from V and 6 bases from J, with 17 bases between. CDR3 sequence (DNA): TGTGCCAGCTCTCATCCGGAGACAGGCGATGAAAAACTGTTTTTT. This codes for CASSHPETGDEKLFF.